This TCR beta chain stems from a study of Tregs in tolerant kidney transplant recipients. Study-level points and caveats: In tolerant patients, donor-specific Tregs outgrew total Tregs, suggesting antigen-driven expansion.

The CDR3 is 17 residues long. Unmatched junction bases numbered 7, after V lost 0 bases and J lost 6 bases. Germline CDR1 LGHNA, CDR2 YNFKEQ. The data were produced by immunoSEQ multiplex PCR, yet TCRdb's version contains in-frame clones alone and is incomplete. The sample has some 21,000 clones, 81% seen once. As for this clone: What it binds is not known.

Mixed chimerism was transient after nonmyeloablative marrow transplants from related graft donors. This chain joins TRBV4-2 and TRBJ2-1, with TRBD2 matching over 11 bases. Sample: CD8+ T cells from blood (PBMCs), taken 6 months after the transplant. The receptor was isolated from a human patient who received a combined kidney and bone marrow transplant. Some T cells may have originated in the graft donor. CDR3 sequence: CASSQDGPLAGGNEQFF. For the CDR3, the DNA is TGTGCCAGCAGCCAAGATGGCCCCCTAGCGGGAGGCAATGAGCAGTTCTTC.